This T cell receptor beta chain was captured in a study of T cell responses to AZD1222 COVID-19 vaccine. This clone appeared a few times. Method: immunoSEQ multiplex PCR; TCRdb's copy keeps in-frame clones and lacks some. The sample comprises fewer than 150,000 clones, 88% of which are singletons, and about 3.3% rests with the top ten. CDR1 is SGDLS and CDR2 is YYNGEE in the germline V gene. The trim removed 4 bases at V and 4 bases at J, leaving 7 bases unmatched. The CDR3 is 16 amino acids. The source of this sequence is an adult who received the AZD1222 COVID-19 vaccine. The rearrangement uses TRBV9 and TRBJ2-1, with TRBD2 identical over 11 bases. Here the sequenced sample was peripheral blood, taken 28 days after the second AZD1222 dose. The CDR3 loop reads CASSPTSGGRYNEQFF. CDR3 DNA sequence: TGTGCCAGCAGCCCCACTAGCGGGGGACGGTACAATGAGCAGTTCTTC. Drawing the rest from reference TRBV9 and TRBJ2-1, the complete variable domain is DSGVTQTPKHLITATGQRVTLRCSPRSGDLSVYWYQQSLDQGLQFLIQYYNGEERAKGNILERFSAQQFPDLHSELNLSSLELGDSALYFCASSPTSGGRYNEQFFGPGTRLTVL.